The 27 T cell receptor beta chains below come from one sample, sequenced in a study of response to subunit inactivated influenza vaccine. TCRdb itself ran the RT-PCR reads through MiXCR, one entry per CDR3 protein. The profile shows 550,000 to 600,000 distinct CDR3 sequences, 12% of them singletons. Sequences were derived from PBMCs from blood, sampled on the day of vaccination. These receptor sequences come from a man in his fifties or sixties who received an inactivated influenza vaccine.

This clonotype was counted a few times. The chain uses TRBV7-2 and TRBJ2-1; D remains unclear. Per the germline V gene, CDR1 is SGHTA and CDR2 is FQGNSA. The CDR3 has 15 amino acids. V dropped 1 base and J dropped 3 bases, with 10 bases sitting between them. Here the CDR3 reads CASSLGTTIYNEQFF. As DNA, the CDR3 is TGTGCCAGCAGCTTAGGAACCACTATCTACAATGAGCAGTTCTTC. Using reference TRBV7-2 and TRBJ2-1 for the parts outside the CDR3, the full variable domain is GAGVSQSPSNKVTEKGKDVELRCDPISGHTALYWYRQSLGQGLEFLIYFQGNSAPDKSGLPSDRFSAERTGGSVSTLTIQRTQQEDSAVYLCASSLGTTIYNEQFFGPGTRLTVL.

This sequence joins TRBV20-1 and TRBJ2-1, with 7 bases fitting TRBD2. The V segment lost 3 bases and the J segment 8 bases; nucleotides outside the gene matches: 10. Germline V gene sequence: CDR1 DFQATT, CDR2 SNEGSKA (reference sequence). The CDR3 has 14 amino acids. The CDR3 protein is CSASQGLGTHEQFF. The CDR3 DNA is TGCAGTGCTAGTCAAGGACTAGGAACGCATGAGCAGTTCTTC.

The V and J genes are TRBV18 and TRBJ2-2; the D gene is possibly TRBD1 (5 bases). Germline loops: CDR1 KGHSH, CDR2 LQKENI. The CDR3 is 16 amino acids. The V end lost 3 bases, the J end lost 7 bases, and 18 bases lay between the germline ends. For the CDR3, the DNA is TGTGCCAGCTCACCCCTGACAGTTCCCAACGGCGGGGAGCTGTTTTTT. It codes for CASSPLTVPNGGELFF.

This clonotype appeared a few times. DNA of the CDR3: TGTGCCAGCAGTTTTATAGGGGGGCGGGAGACCCAGTACTTC. Residues: CASSFIGGRETQYF. The chain links TRBV27 to TRBJ2-5; D tentatively fits TRBD1 or TRBD2 (6 bases each). This CDR3 has 14 amino acids. V lost 3 bases and J 5 bases, leaving 13 bases between the germline ends. Germline CDR1 reads MNHEY; CDR2 reads SMNVEV (reference sequence).

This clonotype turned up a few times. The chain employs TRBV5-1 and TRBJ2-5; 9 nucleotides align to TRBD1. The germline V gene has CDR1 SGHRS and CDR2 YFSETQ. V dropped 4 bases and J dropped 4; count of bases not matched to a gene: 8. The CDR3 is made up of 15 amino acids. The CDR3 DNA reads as TGCGCCAGCAGCCAACAGGGGGCCCTTAGAGAGACCCAGTACTTC. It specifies CASSQQGALRETQYF.

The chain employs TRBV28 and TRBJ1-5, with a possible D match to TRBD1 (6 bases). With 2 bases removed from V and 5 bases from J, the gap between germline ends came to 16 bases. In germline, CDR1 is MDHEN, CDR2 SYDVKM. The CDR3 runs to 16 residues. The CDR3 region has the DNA TGTGCCAGCAGTTTACCGCGGGGCAGGGGCCATCAGCCCCAGCATTTT. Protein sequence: CASSLPRGRGHQPQHF. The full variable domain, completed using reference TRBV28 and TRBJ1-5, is DVKVTQSSRYLVKRTGEKVFLECVQDMDHENMFWYRQDPGLGLRLIYFSYDVKMKEKGDIPEGYSVSREKKERFSLILESASTNQTSMYLCASSLPRGRGHQPQHFGDGTRLSIL.

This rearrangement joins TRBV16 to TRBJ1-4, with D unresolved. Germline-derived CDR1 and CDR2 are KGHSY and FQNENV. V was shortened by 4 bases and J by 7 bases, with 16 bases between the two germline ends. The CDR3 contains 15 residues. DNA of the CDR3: TGTGCCAGCAGCCCCATCGGGGAAAGCGCTGAAAAACTGTTTTTT. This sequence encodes CASSPIGESAEKLFF.

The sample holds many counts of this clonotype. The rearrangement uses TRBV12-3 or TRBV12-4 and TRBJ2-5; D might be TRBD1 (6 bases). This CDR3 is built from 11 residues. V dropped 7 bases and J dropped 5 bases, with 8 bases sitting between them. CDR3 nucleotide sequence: TGTGCCAGCACCCAGGGGGAGACCCAGTACTTC. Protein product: CASTQGETQYF.

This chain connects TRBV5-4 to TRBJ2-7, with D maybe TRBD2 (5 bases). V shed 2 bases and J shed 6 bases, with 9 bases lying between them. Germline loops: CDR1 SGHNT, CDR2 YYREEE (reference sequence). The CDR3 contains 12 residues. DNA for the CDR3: TGTGCCAGCAGCTTACGGGATGGCGAGCAGTACTTC. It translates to CASSLRDGEQYF.

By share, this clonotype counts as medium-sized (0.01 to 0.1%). The CDR3 DNA follows: TGCGCCAGCAGCACCGAACCTAGCGGGGGAGAGCATACGCAGTATTTT. Its translation: CASSTEPSGGEHTQYF. The chain links TRBV5-1 to TRBJ2-3; 10 bases map to TRBD2. The CDR3 is made up of 16 amino acids. The V segment lost 4 bases and the J segment 7 bases; nucleotides outside the gene matches: 12. The germline V gene encodes CDR1 SGHRS and CDR2 YFSETQ.

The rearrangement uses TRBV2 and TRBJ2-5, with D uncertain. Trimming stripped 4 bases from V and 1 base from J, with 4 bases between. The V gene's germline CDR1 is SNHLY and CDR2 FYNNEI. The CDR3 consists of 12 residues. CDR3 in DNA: TGTGCCAGCAGTGCTATCCAAGAGACCCAGTACTTC. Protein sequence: CASSAIQETQYF.

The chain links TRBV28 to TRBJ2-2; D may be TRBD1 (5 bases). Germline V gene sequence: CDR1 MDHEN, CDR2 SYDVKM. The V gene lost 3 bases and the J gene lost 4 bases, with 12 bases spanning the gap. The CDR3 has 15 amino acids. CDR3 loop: CASSFQGFSTGELFF. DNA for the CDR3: TGTGCCAGCAGTTTCCAGGGTTTCAGCACCGGGGAGCTGTTTTTT. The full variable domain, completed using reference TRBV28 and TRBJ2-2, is DVKVTQSSRYLVKRTGEKVFLECVQDMDHENMFWYRQDPGLGLRLIYFSYDVKMKEKGDIPEGYSVSREKKERFSLILESASTNQTSMYLCASSFQGFSTGELFFGEGSRLTVL.

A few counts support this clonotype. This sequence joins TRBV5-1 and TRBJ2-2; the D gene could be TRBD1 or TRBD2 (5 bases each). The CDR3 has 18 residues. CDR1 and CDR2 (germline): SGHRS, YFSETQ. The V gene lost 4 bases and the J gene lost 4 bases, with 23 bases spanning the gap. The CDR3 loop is CASSVGAVPFIGTGELFF. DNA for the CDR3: TGCGCCAGCAGCGTCGGGGCGGTGCCCTTTATCGGCACCGGGGAGCTGTTTTTT.

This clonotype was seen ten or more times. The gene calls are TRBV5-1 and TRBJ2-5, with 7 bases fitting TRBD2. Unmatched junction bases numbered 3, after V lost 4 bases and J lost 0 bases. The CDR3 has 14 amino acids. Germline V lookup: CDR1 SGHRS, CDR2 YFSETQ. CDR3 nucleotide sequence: TGCGCCAGCAGCCCTGGGACTAACCAAGAGACCCAGTACTTC. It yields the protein CASSPGTNQETQYF.

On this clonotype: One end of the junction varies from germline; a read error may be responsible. CDR3 sequence: CDSSQGPTGANVLTF. In nucleotides, the CDR3 is TGTGACAGCAGCCAAGGACCAACTGGGGCCAACGTCCTGACTTTC. This rearrangement joins TRBV3-1 to TRBJ2-6; D is unclear. CDR1 LGHDT and CDR2 YNNKEL come from the germline V gene (reference sequence). This CDR3 has 15 amino acids.

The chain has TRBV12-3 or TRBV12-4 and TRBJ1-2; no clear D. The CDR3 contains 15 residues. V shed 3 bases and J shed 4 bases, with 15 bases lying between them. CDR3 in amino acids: CASSLSRWGAYGYTF. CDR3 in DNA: TGTGCCAGCAGTTTGTCCCGGTGGGGTGCCTATGGCTACACCTTC.

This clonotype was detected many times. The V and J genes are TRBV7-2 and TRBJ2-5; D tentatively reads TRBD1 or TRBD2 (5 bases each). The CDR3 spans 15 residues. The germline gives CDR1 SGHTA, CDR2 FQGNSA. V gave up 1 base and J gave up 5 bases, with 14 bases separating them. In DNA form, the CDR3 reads TGTGCCAGCAGCTTAGGGGCCTCGTGGGGGGAGACCCAGTACTTC. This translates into CASSLGASWGETQYF.

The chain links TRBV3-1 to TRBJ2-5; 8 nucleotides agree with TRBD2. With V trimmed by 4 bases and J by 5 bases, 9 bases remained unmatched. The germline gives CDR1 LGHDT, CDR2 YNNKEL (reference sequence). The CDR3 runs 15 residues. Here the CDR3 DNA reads TGTGCCAGCAGCCTCCCATCGACTAGCGCGGAGACCCAGTACTTC. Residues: CASSLPSTSAETQYF.

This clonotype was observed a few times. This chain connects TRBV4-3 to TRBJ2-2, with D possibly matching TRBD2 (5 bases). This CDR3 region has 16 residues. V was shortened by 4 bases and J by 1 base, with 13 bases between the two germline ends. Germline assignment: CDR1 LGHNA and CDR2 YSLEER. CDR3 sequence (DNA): TGCGCCAGCAGCCCGCACGTAGGGAGGAACACCGGGGAGCTGTTTTTT. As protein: CASSPHVGRNTGELFF.

The CDR3 here is CASSYSPTAARYQETQYF. For the CDR3, the DNA is TGTGCCAGCAGTTACTCTCCCACGGCAGCCAGGTACCAAGAGACCCAGTACTTC. The chain joins TRBV6-5 to TRBJ2-5; D remains ambiguous. This CDR3 spans 18 amino acids. V shed 0 bases and J shed 0 bases, with 17 bases lying between them. In germline, CDR1 is MNHEY, CDR2 SVGAGI.

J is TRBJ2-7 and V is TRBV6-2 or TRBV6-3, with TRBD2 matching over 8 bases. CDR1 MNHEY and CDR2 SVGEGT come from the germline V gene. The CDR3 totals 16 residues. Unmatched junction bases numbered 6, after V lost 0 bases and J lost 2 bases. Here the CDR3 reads CASSYSSGGLPYEQYF. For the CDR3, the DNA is TGTGCCAGCAGTTACTCGAGCGGGGGCCTCCCCTACGAGCAGTACTTC.

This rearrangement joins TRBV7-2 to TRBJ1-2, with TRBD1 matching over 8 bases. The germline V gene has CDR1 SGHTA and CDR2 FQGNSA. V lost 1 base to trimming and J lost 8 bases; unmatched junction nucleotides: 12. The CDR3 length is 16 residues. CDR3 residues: CASSLGATGAQGGYTF. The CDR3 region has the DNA TGTGCCAGCAGCTTAGGTGCGACAGGGGCCCAGGGGGGCTACACCTTC.

The CDR3 spells CASSFSVYSNQPQHF. CDR3 DNA sequence: TGTGCCAGCAGTTTTTCAGTTTATAGCAATCAGCCCCAGCATTTT. This chain uses TRBV12-3 or TRBV12-4 with TRBJ1-5; D unclear. This CDR3 region has 15 residues. The V and J ends lost 3 bases and 0 bases respectively, with 9 bases between them.

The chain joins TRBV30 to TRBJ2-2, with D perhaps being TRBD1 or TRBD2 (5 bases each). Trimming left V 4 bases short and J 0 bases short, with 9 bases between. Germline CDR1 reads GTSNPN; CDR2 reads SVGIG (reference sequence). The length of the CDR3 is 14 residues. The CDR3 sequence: CAWTPGPNTGELFF. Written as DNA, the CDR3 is TGTGCCTGGACCCCGGGGCCGAACACCGGGGAGCTGTTTTTT.

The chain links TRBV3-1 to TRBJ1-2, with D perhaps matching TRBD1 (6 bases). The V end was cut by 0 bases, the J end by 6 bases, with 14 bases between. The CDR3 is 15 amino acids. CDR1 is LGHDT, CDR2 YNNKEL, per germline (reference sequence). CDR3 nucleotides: TGTGCCAGCAGCCAAGAGAGAAGGGGGGAGAATGGCTACACCTTC. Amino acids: CASSQERRGENGYTF.

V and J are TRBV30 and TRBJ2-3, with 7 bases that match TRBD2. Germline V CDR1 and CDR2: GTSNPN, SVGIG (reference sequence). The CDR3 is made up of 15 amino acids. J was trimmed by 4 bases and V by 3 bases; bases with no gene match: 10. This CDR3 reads CAWRQSGTPPDTQYF. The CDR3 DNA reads TGTGCCTGGAGACAAAGCGGGACCCCTCCAGATACGCAGTATTTT.

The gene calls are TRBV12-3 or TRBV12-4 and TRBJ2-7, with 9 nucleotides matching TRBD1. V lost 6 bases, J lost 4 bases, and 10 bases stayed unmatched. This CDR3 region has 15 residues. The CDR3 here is CASRGPRTGDYEQYF. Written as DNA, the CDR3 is TGTGCCAGCAGAGGTCCCCGGACAGGGGATTACGAGCAGTACTTC.